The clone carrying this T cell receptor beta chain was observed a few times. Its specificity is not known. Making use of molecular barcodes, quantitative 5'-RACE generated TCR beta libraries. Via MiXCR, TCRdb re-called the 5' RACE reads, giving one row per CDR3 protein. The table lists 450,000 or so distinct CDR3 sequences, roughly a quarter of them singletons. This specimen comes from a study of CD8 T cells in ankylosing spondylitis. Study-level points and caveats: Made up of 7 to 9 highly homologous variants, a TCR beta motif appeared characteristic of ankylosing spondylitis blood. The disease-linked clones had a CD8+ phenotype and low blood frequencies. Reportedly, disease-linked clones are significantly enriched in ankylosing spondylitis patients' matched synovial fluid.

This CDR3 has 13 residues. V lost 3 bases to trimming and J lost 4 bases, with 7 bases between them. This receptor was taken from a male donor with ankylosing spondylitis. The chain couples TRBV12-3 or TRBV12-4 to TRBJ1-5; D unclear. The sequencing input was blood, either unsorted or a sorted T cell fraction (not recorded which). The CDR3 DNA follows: TGTGCCAGCAGTTTGGAAAAGAATCAGCCCCAGCATTTT. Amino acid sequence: CASSLEKNQPQHF.